This TCR beta chain was found in a study of T cells after posttransplantation cyclophosphamide. TCRdb's copy holds only in-frame clones and misses some; the assay was immunoSEQ multiplex PCR. Of about 50,000 clones in the sample, 90% to 95% are singletons; the top ten hold around 2.8%. The CDR3 has 15 residues. Per germline, CDR1 SGHRS and CDR2 YFSETQ. The V and J ends lost 1 base and 5 bases, in that order; junction bases with no gene match: 4. The TCR comes from a woman aged 25 to 39 in good health and a related stem cell transplant donor. The specimen was PBMCs. The rearrangement uses TRBV5-1 and TRBJ1-4; 8 bases line up with TRBD1. The CDR3: CASSLSGQGNEKLFF. Written as DNA, the CDR3 is TGCGCCAGCAGCTTGAGCGGACAGGGCAATGAAAAACTGTTTTTT. Full variable domain (remainder filled in from reference TRBV5-1 and TRBJ1-4): KAGVTQTPRYLIKTRGQQVTLSCSPISGHRSVSWYQQTPGQGLQFLFEYFSETQRNKGNFPGRFSGRQFSNSRSEMNVSTLELGDSALYLCASSLSGQGNEKLFFGSGTQLSVL.